In this sample, the clone carrying this TCR beta chain turned up a few times. What it binds is not known. TCRdb passed the 5' RACE reads through MiXCR, listing each CDR3 protein once. This sample has fewer than 200,000 distinct CDR3 sequences, with about 18% found just once. The sample originates from a study of T-cell memory formation after mild COVID-19. Study at large: TCR clusters were mostly donor specific. Study results and limitations: Clones which contracted sat mainly in CM and EM if CD4+, and in EMRA if CD8+. Pre-infection memory contained some responding clones, which suggested that cross-reactive memory had joined.

The clonotype was recovered from a man between 18 and 35 years old who had mild COVID-19 (a few samples of this study predate the infection). Cell type and time point are not known. The sample consisted of PBMCs or a T cell subset sorted from them (not recorded which).

CDR3 sequence reads: CASSPRQGGSEQFF. CDR3 in DNA: TGCGCCAGCAGCCCTAGACAGGGGGGTAGTGAGCAGTTCTTC. The chain combines TRBV5-1 with TRBJ2-1; 9 bases line up with TRBD1. The CDR3 extends over 14 amino acids. With 4 bases clipped from V and 9 bases from J, the junction kept 8 bases outside the gene matches. Per germline, CDR1 SGHRS and CDR2 YFSETQ.